This T cell receptor beta chain was sequenced during a study of Tregs in tolerant kidney transplant recipients. As for the study in general: CD4+CD25+CD127- cells came from approximately three-day belatacept mixed lymphocyte reactions, some with roughly five-day graft donor restimulation.

Using immunoSEQ multiplex PCR, the repertoire was profiled, and TCRdb retains in-frame clones only, with some absent. The data show about 44,000 clones, over 95% seen once. CDR1 and CDR2 (germline): SGHRS, YFSETQ. The CDR3 spans 12 residues. V lost 3 bases and J 5 bases, leaving 8 bases between the germline ends. Points on this clone: The antigen remains undetermined.

Study results and limitations: Biological reproducibility was not directly addressed in this study. Few patients were studied, so findings need validation in larger groups. Expanding Tregs on activated donor B cells appeared to best identify donor-specific TCRbeta clones.

The chain couples TRBV5-1 to TRBJ1-1, with TRBD1 as a possible D gene (5 bases). The sequenced sample consisted of Tregs from blood cultured with allogeneic cells. The TCR comes from a human donor in good health. The CDR3 loop reads CASSYRGTEAFF. CDR3 nucleotide sequence: TGCGCCAGCAGCTATCGGGGGACTGAAGCTTTCTTT.